These 21 T cell receptor beta chains were all obtained from the same sample, sequenced in a study of kidney transplant recipient with SARS-CoV-2 infection. One entry per CDR3 protein, called by TCRdb with MiXCR from the reads. The sample has some 220,000 distinct CDR3 sequences; under 35% are singletons. The specimen comprised a blood sample, sampled at baseline and on day 111 from a kidney transplant recipient. These receptors came from a young adult male patient who had COVID-19 and was a kidney transplant recipient. Some T cells may possibly be graft donor cells.

A few counts support this clonotype. The gene calls are TRBV5-4 and TRBJ1-2; D not resolved. Germline CDR1 reads SGHNT; CDR2 reads YYREEE (reference sequence). The CDR3 loop spans 16 amino acids. V was pared by 7 bases and J by 4 bases, with 23 bases between. The CDR3 coding sequence is TGTGCCAGCGAAACGAACGTACCAGGAAAGACCTATGGCTACACCTTC. Residues: CASETNVPGKTYGYTF.

Ten or more counts support this clonotype. The chain employs TRBV10-1 and TRBJ1-3; D is possibly TRBD1 (5 bases). The length of the CDR3 is 18 residues. Germline V gene data show CDR1 as WNHNN and CDR2 as SYGVQD (reference sequence). The V gene lost 9 bases and the J gene lost 7 bases, with 31 bases spanning the gap. The CDR3 here is CASRRGRDFSRVRNTIYF. The CDR3 nucleotides read TGCGCCAGTAGACGCGGCCGGGACTTCAGTCGGGTCCGGAACACCATATATTTT.

The chain joins TRBV3-1 to TRBJ1-1; D unclear. The V gene lost 5 bases and the J gene lost 4 bases, with 23 bases spanning the gap. Germline lookup yields CDR1 LGHDT and CDR2 YNNKEL (reference sequence). The CDR3 is 17 residues long. The CDR3 sequence: CASSSISPISIRTEAFF. The CDR3 DNA is TGTGCCAGCAGCTCTATTAGTCCCATTTCAATTCGCACTGAAGCTTTCTTT.

This clonotype has a count of ten or more. The rearrangement uses TRBV3-1 and TRBJ2-5; D gene unclear. The CDR3 runs to 17 residues. CDR1 and CDR2 (germline): LGHDT, YNNKEL (reference sequence). The V and J ends lost 3 bases and 5 bases respectively, with 22 bases between them. In DNA form, the CDR3 reads TGTGCCAGCAGCCACGGCTATCCCATTTCTTTCTCTGAGACCCAGTACTTC. Protein: CASSHGYPISFSETQYF.

In regard to this clonotype: This may arise from a read error, as a much more abundant clone is one base away. The rearrangement links TRBV6-5 to TRBJ1-2, with D unresolved. V lost 5 bases, J lost 4 bases, and 23 bases lay in between. The CDR3 length is 17 residues. CDR1 is MNHEY, CDR2 SVGAGI, per germline. This CDR3 is CASSAEEGCRKTYGYTF. CDR3 DNA: TGTGCCAGCAGTGCGGAAGAGGGATGTAGAAAGACCTATGGCTACACCTTC.

This clonotype was seen at least ten times. The V call is TRBV12-3 or TRBV12-4, the J call TRBJ1-1, with unresolved D. The CDR3 length is 14 residues. With 6 bases removed from V and 4 bases from J, the gap between germline ends came to 15 bases. DNA for the CDR3: TGTGCCAGCAGCTCGCGAGGGCGTACCACTGAAGCTTTCTTT. Its translation: CASSSRGRTTEAFF.

With regard to this clonotype: This may arise from a read error, as a much more abundant clone is one base away. V usage is TRBV11-3 and J usage is TRBJ2-4; no definite D call. The J call may be mistaken, given a closer DNA end match to TRBJ1-2. The germline CDR1 and CDR2 sequences are SGHNT and YENEEA. CDR3 length equals 17 residues. The CDR3 nucleotides are TGTGCCAGCAGCAATCTCATCGATCTCGGAAAGACCTATGACTACACCTTC. Translation: CASSNLIDLGKTYDYTF.

This clonotype was observed at least ten times. The V call is TRBV6-5, the J call TRBJ2-1, with TRBD2 matching 12 bases. Germline V gene lookup returns CDR1 MNHEY and CDR2 SVGAGI. The CDR3 has 16 residues. The V and J ends lost 5 bases and 9 bases, in that order; junction bases with no gene match: 11. This CDR3 is CASSVHLAGGGGEQFF. As DNA, the CDR3 is TGTGCCAGCAGTGTCCATCTAGCGGGAGGGGGTGGTGAGCAGTTCTTC.

A note on this clonotype: A much bigger clone sits one base away, suggesting this may be a read error. V is TRBV2 and J is TRBJ2-1; 10 bases map to TRBD1. This CDR3 has 16 amino acids. Germline V gene lookup returns CDR1 SNHLY and CDR2 FYNNEI. V lost 6 bases and J lost 6; bases outside the gene matches: 11. The DNA of the CDR3 is TGTGCCAGCAGGCCCGTCGGACAGGGGGTGGGCAATGAGCAGTTCTTC. Protein: CASRPVGQGVGNEQFF.

As regards this clonotype: A read error is possible here, since a much larger clone lies one base away. This rearrangement joins TRBV25-1 to TRBJ2-1; the D gene is possibly TRBD1 (6 bases). The end of the DNA aligns better with TRBJ1-2, so the J call may be wrong. CDR1 MGHDK and CDR2 SYGVNS come from the germline V gene. This CDR3 has 14 amino acids. This chain's CDR3 is CASSEWGQVGGYTF. The CDR3 DNA follows: TGTGCCAGCAGTGAATGGGGGCAGGTCGGGGGCTACACCTTC.

This clonotype was counted ten times or more. The gene calls are TRBV28 and TRBJ1-1; weak D call: TRBD1 (5 bases). Germline values: CDR1 MDHEN, CDR2 SYDVKM. The CDR3 contains 14 residues. Trimming removed 5 bases from V and 2 bases from J, with 12 bases in between. The CDR3 here is CASSLGTDNTEAFF. The CDR3 DNA reads as TGTGCCAGCAGTCTGGGGACCGATAACACTGAAGCTTTCTTT.

On this clonotype itself: One base away lies a much larger clone, so this may be a sequencing read error. The chain combines TRBV4-2 with TRBJ2-5, with a possible D match to TRBD2 (6 bases). From germline, CDR1 is LGHNA and CDR2 YNFKEQ. Deletions cut 3 bases from V and 1 base from J, with 12 bases between. The CDR3 runs to 15 residues. CDR3 loop: CASSHRRLGQETQYF. The CDR3 nucleotides are TGTGCCAGCAGCCACCGAAGACTAGGCCAAGAGACCCAGTACTTC.

Concerning this clonotype itself: A junction end diverges from the germline sequence, so it may reflect a read error. This chain's CDR3 is CTTSESNYGYTF. The CDR3 DNA is TGTACCACCAGTGAATCTAACTATGGCTACACCTTC. The V and J genes are TRBV24-1 and TRBJ1-2, with no clear D. Germline loops: CDR1 KGHDR, CDR2 SFDVKD. The CDR3 covers 12 residues.

Only a few counts were recorded for this clonotype. V usage is TRBV7-6 and J usage is TRBJ2-1; 8 positions agree with TRBD2. This CDR3 is 17 amino acids long. The trim removed 3 bases at V and 4 bases at J, leaving 11 bases unmatched. Germline V gene sequence: CDR1 SGHVS, CDR2 FNYEAQ. The CDR3 DNA reads as TGTGCCAGCAGCTTTAACCCCGGGAGGGGGGCTTACAATGAGCAGTTCTTC. As protein: CASSFNPGRGAYNEQFF.

Of note for this clonotype: This may come from a read error, since a much larger clone is one base off. The chain employs TRBV24-1 and TRBJ2-1; TRBD2 matches at 12 bases. The CDR3 sequence is 13 residues long. V was pared by 12 bases and J by 9 bases, with 8 bases of the junction left unmatched. Germline V gene lookup returns CDR1 KGHDR and CDR2 SFDVKD. The CDR3 bases are TGTGCCGCCGCGGGACTAGCGGGTACTGAGCAGTTCTTC. Protein: CAAAGLAGTEQFF.

As regards this clonotype: Being one base from a much bigger clone, this may be a read error. The chain has TRBV20-1 and TRBJ1-1; TRBD1 aligns across 9 bases. Unmatched junction bases numbered 7, after V lost 1 base and J lost 4 bases. The CDR3 extends over 15 amino acids. Germline lookup yields CDR1 DFQATT and CDR2 SNEGSKA (reference sequence). DNA of the CDR3: TGCAGTGCTAGAGTGGCGGGGACAGGGATCACTGAAGCTTTCTTT. It encodes CSARVAGTGITEAFF.

A remark on this clonotype: A much larger clonotype is one base distant, so this may be a read error. The chain employs TRBV12-3 or TRBV12-4 and TRBJ1-1; D is undetermined. CDR3 length: 13 amino acids. For the CDR3, the DNA is TGTGCCGGCAGCCGGTCAGGGAACACTGAAGCTTTCTTT. It specifies CAGSRSGNTEAFF.

Worth noting for this clonotype: A read error may explain this, as a much larger clone is one base away. The V gene is TRBV29-1, the J gene TRBJ1-1; D is perhaps TRBD1 (6 bases). Germline assignment: CDR1 SQVTM and CDR2 ANQGSEA. The CDR3 covers 13 residues. The CDR3 DNA is TGCAGCGTTCAGGACAGTAGGAACACTGGAGCTTTCTTT. Translated: CSVQDSRNTGAFF. Supplemented by reference TRBV29-1 and TRBJ1-1, the full variable domain reads SAVISQKPSRDICQRGTSLTIQCQVDSQVTMMFWYRQQPGQSLTLIATANQGSEATYESGFVIDKFPISRPNLTFSTLTVSNMSPEDSSIYLCSVQDSRNTGAFFGQGTRLTVV.

The sample holds many counts of this clonotype. The chain uses TRBV28 and TRBJ2-7; 9 bases are a match to TRBD2. Germline CDR1 MDHEN, CDR2 SYDVKM. The CDR3 is made up of 14 amino acids. V was clipped by 10 bases and J by 5 bases; unmatched bases: 12. The CDR3 DNA reads as TGTGCCACCAGGCCCCGGACTAGCGTTAACGAGCAGTACTTC. Amino acids: CATRPRTSVNEQYF.

This clonotype was observed at least ten times. This chain uses TRBV24-1 with TRBJ1-2; D gene ambiguous. The CDR3 runs 17 residues. The germline CDR1 and CDR2 sequences are KGHDR and SFDVKD. Trimming cost V 6 bases and J 4 bases, with 23 bases left between them. Written as DNA, the CDR3 is TGTGCCACCAGTTGCCAAAGTAGTACCAGAAAGACCTATGGCTACACCTTC. This codes for CATSCQSSTRKTYGYTF.

This clonotype has at least ten counts. The V and J genes are TRBV20-1 and TRBJ2-7, with D possibly matching TRBD2 (6 bases). The germline V gene has CDR1 DFQATT and CDR2 SNEGSKA (reference sequence). CDR3 length equals 14 residues. V lost 4 bases, J lost 2 bases, and 15 bases lay in between. Here the CDR3 reads CSATPVLAPYEQYF. The CDR3, as DNA: TGCAGTGCTACTCCCGTGCTAGCGCCCTACGAGCAGTACTTC.